This TCR beta chain was sequenced during a study of blood T cells in healthy people across ages. Study at large: There was about one barcoded beta molecule captured by template switching per two T cells.

A sample-barcoded 5' primer and a J-beta primer mix were used in a second PCR of about 7 to 12 cycles. Using its own MiXCR run on the 5' RACE reads, TCRdb lists one record per CDR3 protein. The sample records roughly 550,000 distinct CDR3 sequences, about 24% being singletons. Regarding this clonotype: As yet, its antigen is unknown.

The CDR3 runs to 15 residues. The V segment lost 5 bases and the J segment 5 bases; nucleotides outside the gene matches: 11. In germline, CDR1 is MDHEN, CDR2 SYDVKM. General observations from the study: It was found that TCR beta diversity correlated strongly with the percentage of naive T cells.

These sequences were also reported in another study, on T cells of mothers and their children. From that report: Each donor was one of three healthy Caucasian mothers or one of their six children. Maternal samples each gave over 9 million TCR beta CDR3 reads, and child samples a few million each.

Sequencing input: blood. The J gene is TRBJ2-5, the V gene TRBV28, with TRBD2 matching 7 bases. The receptor was isolated from a boy younger than 18 in good health. Here the CDR3 reads CASSPPWEGMETQYF. CDR3 nucleotides: TGTGCCAGCAGTCCCCCATGGGAGGGAATGGAGACCCAGTACTTC.